There are many counts of the clone carrying this T cell receptor beta chain. The method was immunoSEQ multiplex PCR; TCRdb's version includes in-frame clones alone and lacks a portion of them. The table lists approximately 92,000 clones, roughly three quarters of them singletons. This entry is derived from a study of shared clonotypes between healthy human individuals. The specimen was memory CD8+ T cells sorted from blood. Subset indicated: CD45RO+ cells pooled with CCR7-negative TemRA cells. The clonotype comes from a man aged 30 to 39 in good health.

CDR3 amino acids: CASRPSRTSGVGEQFF. The DNA of the CDR3 is TGTGCCAGCAGACCTTCTCGGACTAGCGGGGTCGGTGAGCAGTTCTTC. This chain uses TRBV7-9 with TRBJ2-1; 12 bases align to TRBD2. V was pared by 6 bases and J by 9 bases, with 12 bases of the junction left unmatched. CDR3 length equals 16 residues. Germline V gives CDR1 SEHNR, CDR2 FQNEAQ (reference sequence).